Shown below are 30 T cell receptor beta chains from a single sample sequenced in a study of cytomegalovirus exposure and HLA in healthy donors (dated by TCRdb to the late 2010s). Library prep was done by the immunoSEQ multiplex PCR assay. For the multiplex PCR, a mixture combining 60 forward primers for TCR Vbeta segments and 13 reverse primers for TCR Jbeta segments was used. TCRdb holds this immuneACCESS table with in-frame rearrangements only. Some clones are missing; in checked studies, unresolved V genes explain under half, and the rest has no known cause. A total of 120,000 or so clones appear in this sample, under 85% of them only once. The top ten constitute less than 7% of the sample. Specimen: PBMCs. Receptors were obtained from a woman aged 45-59 years in good health and CMV-seropositive.

J is TRBJ2-1 and V is TRBV2, with TRBD2 matching over 9 bases. V lost 2 bases to trimming and J lost 12 bases; unmatched junction nucleotides: 11. There are 15 residues in the CDR3. CDR1 is SNHLY and CDR2 is FYNNEI in the germline V gene. In nucleotides, the CDR3 is TGTGCCAGCAGTGAATTGGGACTAGCAGCTCGGGTGCAGTTCTTC. Residues: CASSELGLAARVQFF.

The gene calls are TRBV7-2 and TRBJ1-1, with 11 bases identical to TRBD1. Looked up from germline, CDR1 is SGHTA and CDR2 is FQGNSA. After removal of 3 bases from V and 5 bases from J, the junction contained 8 bases not matched to a gene. This CDR3 is built from 16 residues. The CDR3 region is CASSFHGTGGNTEAFF. The CDR3 coding sequence is TGTGCCAGCAGCTTTCACGGGACAGGGGGAAATACTGAAGCTTTCTTT. The variable domain in full, completed from reference TRBV7-2 and TRBJ1-1, reads GAGVSQSPSNKVTEKGKDVELRCDPISGHTALYWYRQSLGQGLEFLIYFQGNSAPDKSGLPSDRFSAERTGGSVSTLTIQRTQQEDSAVYLCASSFHGTGGNTEAFFGQGTRLTVV.

The chain has TRBV15 and TRBJ1-6; D gene unclear. CDR3 length: 15 amino acids. V shed 1 base and J shed 10 bases, with 14 bases lying between them. CDR1 is LNHNV and CDR2 is YYDKDF in the germline V gene (reference sequence). CDR3 protein: CATSRVRGSGSPLHF. In DNA form, the CDR3 reads TGTGCCACCAGCAGAGTCCGGGGAAGCGGGTCACCCCTCCACTTT.

The chain uses TRBV9 and TRBJ1-1; D perhaps matches TRBD1 (5 bases). Germline assignment: CDR1 SGDLS and CDR2 YYNGEE. This CDR3 is built from 14 residues. The V and J ends lost 3 bases and 0 bases respectively, with 9 bases between them. The CDR3 DNA reads TGTGCCAGCAGCGGGGGGGGAGTGAACACTGAAGCTTTCTTT. Translating it yields CASSGGGVNTEAFF. The entire variable domain, with the rest obtained from reference TRBV9 and TRBJ1-1, is as follows: DSGVTQTPKHLITATGQRVTLRCSPRSGDLSVYWYQQSLDQGLQFLIQYYNGEERAKGNILERFSAQQFPDLHSELNLSSLELGDSALYFCASSGGGVNTEAFFGQGTRLTVV.

The chain joins TRBV7-9 to TRBJ1-5; tentatively, D is TRBD1 (5 bases). The CDR3 length is 15 residues. Trimming removed 3 bases from V and 7 bases from J, with 16 bases in between. Looked up from germline, CDR1 is SEHNR and CDR2 is FQNEAQ (reference sequence). The CDR3 bases are TGTGCCAGCAGCTTTTTTGTAGGGGCTGACCAGCCCCAGCATTTT. Protein sequence: CASSFFVGADQPQHF. Using reference TRBV7-9 and TRBJ1-5 for the parts outside the CDR3, the full variable domain is DTGVSQNPRHKITKRGQNVTFRCDPISEHNRLYWYRQTLGQGPEFLTYFQNEAQLEKSRLLSDRFSAERPKGSFSTLEIQRTEQGDSAMYLCASSFFVGADQPQHFGDGTRLSIL.

CDR3 region: CASAKGSPYEQYF. CDR3 coding DNA: TGTGCCAGCGCCAAGGGGTCCCCCTACGAGCAGTACTTC. The rearrangement links TRBV7-2 to TRBJ2-7; tentatively, D is TRBD1 (5 bases). The V end was cut by 8 bases, the J end by 2 bases, with 13 bases between. The CDR3 runs to 13 residues. Germline V gene sequence: CDR1 SGHTA, CDR2 FQGNSA.

The genes are TRBV6-5 and TRBJ1-3; no definite D call. The germline V gene has CDR1 MNHEY and CDR2 SVGAGI. This CDR3 comprises 14 residues. V lost 4 bases and J 3 bases, leaving 10 bases between the germline ends. CDR3 loop: CASSSPSGGNTIYF. In DNA, the CDR3 is TGTGCCAGCAGTTCCCCGAGCGGTGGAAACACCATATATTTT.

The rearrangement joins TRBV4-1 to TRBJ1-1, with 10 bases fitting TRBD1. V was clipped by 2 bases and J by 5 bases; unmatched bases: 11. Germline loops: CDR1 MGHRA, CDR2 YSYEKL. The CDR3 contains 17 residues. The CDR3 sequence: CASSQRQGAPRGTEAFF. The CDR3 nucleotides are TGCGCCAGCAGCCAACGACAGGGGGCCCCCCGAGGTACTGAAGCTTTCTTT.

The V call is TRBV20-1, the J call TRBJ1-2; TRBD1 matches at 8 bases. Trimming took 4 bases from V and 8 from J; bases not matched to a gene: 0. CDR1 is DFQATT, CDR2 SNEGSKA, per germline (reference sequence). CDR3 size: 10 residues. CDR3 sequence (DNA): TGCAGTGCTACAGGGGGCGGCTACACCTTC. It codes for CSATGGGYTF.

This clone was recorded only once. The V call is TRBV27, the J call TRBJ2-7, with D possibly matching TRBD2 (6 bases). Germline V gene data show CDR1 as MNHEY and CDR2 as SMNVEV (reference sequence). The CDR3 runs 13 residues. V was pared by 10 bases and J by 3 bases, with 16 bases between. CDR3 in DNA: TGTGCCACCAAAGGAGGGGACGTCTACGAGCAGTACTTC. It codes for CATKGGDVYEQYF.

J is TRBJ2-1 and V is TRBV19, with TRBD2 matching 8 bases. J lost 3 bases, V lost 7 bases, and 5 bases had no gene match. Germline values: CDR1 LNHDA, CDR2 SQIVND (reference sequence). The CDR3 is made up of 14 amino acids. The CDR3 nucleotides are TGTGCCAGTACAGCGGGGGCCCTCTACAATGAGCAGTTCTTC. Its translation is CASTAGALYNEQFF.

V gene TRBV5-4 combines with J gene TRBJ1-5; TRBD1 might be the D (6 bases). This CDR3 is built from 13 residues. Germline CDR1 and CDR2: SGHNT and YYREEE (reference sequence). The V end lost 1 base, the J end lost 5 bases, and 7 bases lay between the germline ends. The CDR3 here is CASSLNRDQPQHF. The CDR3 bases are TGTGCCAGCAGCTTGAACAGGGATCAGCCCCAGCATTTT. Using reference TRBV5-4 and TRBJ1-5 for the parts outside the CDR3, the full variable domain is ETGVTQSPTHLIKTRGQQVTLRCSSQSGHNTVSWYQQALGQGPQFIFQYYREEENGRGNFPPRFSGLQFPNYSSELNVNALELDDSALYLCASSLNRDQPQHFGDGTRLSIL.

This chain links TRBV2 with TRBJ2-3, with 9 bases matching TRBD2. Germline-derived CDR1 and CDR2 are SNHLY and FYNNEI. J lost 2 bases, V lost 3 bases, and 6 bases had no gene match. The CDR3 consists of 16 residues. CDR3 sequence: CASSDLLAGATDTQYF. CDR3 bases: TGTGCCAGCAGTGACTTGTTAGCGGGGGCCACAGATACGCAGTATTTT.

The chain has TRBV11-2 and TRBJ1-1; D gene unclear. Germline V gene lookup returns CDR1 SGHAT and CDR2 FQNNGV. The CDR3 runs 13 residues. V shed 3 bases and J shed 6 bases, with 11 bases lying between them. The CDR3 sequence is CASSLAGVAEAFF. In DNA, the CDR3 is TGTGCCAGCAGCTTGGCGGGAGTTGCTGAAGCTTTCTTT.

V gene TRBV5-8 combines with J gene TRBJ1-2, with D possibly matching TRBD1 (5 bases). This CDR3 is 15 amino acids long. Germline values: CDR1 SGHTS, CDR2 YDEGEE. The germline V and J ends were trimmed by 0 bases and 2 bases, with 11 bases remaining between them. CDR3 DNA sequence: TGTGCCAGCAGCTTGGGGGCAAGGGGAAACTATGGCTACACCTTC. The encoded protein is CASSLGARGNYGYTF.

The rearrangement uses TRBV29-1 and TRBJ1-5; TRBD1 might be the D (6 bases). The CDR3 extends over 13 amino acids. Germline CDR1 reads SQVTM; CDR2 reads ANQGSEA. V was pared by 5 bases and J by 3 bases, with 11 bases between. Here the CDR3 reads CSVIWGLNQPQHF. Written as DNA, the CDR3 is TGCAGCGTTATATGGGGGCTCAATCAGCCCCAGCATTTT.

The gene calls are TRBV19 and TRBJ1-3; TRBD1 aligns across 7 bases. Trimming removed 5 bases from V and 5 bases from J; junction bases left unmatched: 18. Germline CDR1 and CDR2: LNHDA and SQIVND (reference sequence). This CDR3 is 18 amino acids long. The CDR3 sequence is CASSPRGQRGQSRNTIYF. The CDR3 coding sequence is TGTGCCAGTAGTCCCCGTGGACAGAGGGGACAGTCCCGAAACACCATATATTTT.

V is TRBV12-5 and J is TRBJ2-5; TRBD1 agrees at 11 bases. The J call may be wrong; the DNA end is better matched by TRBJ2-7. The CDR3 has 14 amino acids. Germline V gene sequence: CDR1 LGHNT, CDR2 FRNRAP. The CDR3 spells CASLWDRGTYEQYF. The CDR3 DNA follows: TGTGCTAGCCTTTGGGACAGGGGGACCTACGAGCAGTACTTC.

The sample holds a few counts of this clone. The chain carries TRBV2 and TRBJ2-2; D might be TRBD1 (5 bases). Between the trimmed V and J ends, which lost 3 bases and 5 bases, there was a span of 16 bases. Germline loops: CDR1 SNHLY, CDR2 FYNNEI. This CDR3 region has 16 residues. CDR3 loop: CASSDPTARATGELFF. The CDR3 DNA is TGTGCCAGCAGTGACCCGACAGCTAGGGCTACCGGGGAGCTGTTTTTT.

The chain employs TRBV2 and TRBJ1-2; D is ambiguous. Germline V gene lookup returns CDR1 SNHLY and CDR2 FYNNEI. V lost 3 bases and J 0 bases, leaving 11 bases between the germline ends. This CDR3 region has 15 residues. CDR3 sequence reads: CASSEGTSPNYGYTF. CDR3 DNA sequence: TGTGCCAGCAGTGAGGGCACGTCCCCTAACTATGGCTACACCTTC.

The rearrangement joins TRBV21-1 to TRBJ2-7; TRBD2 was called by the table and not checked on the DNA. TRBV21-1 is shown as a pseudogene. CDR3 length: 18 residues. Written as DNA, the CDR3 is TGTGCCAGCAGCGGAAAGGCAGCGCGCGGTCCTCCGGGCTACGAGCAGTACTTC. As protein: CASSGKAARGPPGYEQYF.

The V and J genes are TRBV29-1 and TRBJ2-1, with 8 nucleotides matching TRBD2. The CDR3 contains 15 residues. J lost 3 bases, V lost 3 bases, and 7 bases had no gene match. The germline gives CDR1 SQVTM, CDR2 ANQGSEA. The CDR3 DNA follows: TGCAGCGTTGAGTCGGGACTAGACGACTACAATGAGCAGTTCTTC. Translation gives CSVESGLDDYNEQFF.

V and J are TRBV5-1 and TRBJ2-1; the D gene is possibly TRBD2 (6 bases). Deletions cut 6 bases from V and 5 bases from J, with 18 bases between. Looked up from germline, CDR1 is SGHRS and CDR2 is YFSETQ. The CDR3 is made up of 15 amino acids. The CDR3 DNA reads as TGCGCCAGCACCCCAGCGGGTCCCTCAAACAATGAGCAGTTCTTC. Encoded protein: CASTPAGPSNNEQFF.

The V call is TRBV5-4, the J call TRBJ2-3; TRBD1 agrees at 9 bases. This CDR3 region has 16 residues. The J segment lost 2 bases and the V segment lost 4 bases, leaving 8 bases of the junction unmatched. Germline values: CDR1 SGHNT, CDR2 YYREEE (reference sequence). CDR3 sequence reads: CASSSPQGADTDTQYF. CDR3 DNA sequence: TGTGCCAGCAGCAGCCCACAGGGGGCGGACACAGATACGCAGTATTTT.

The genes are TRBV6-6 and TRBJ2-2, with TRBD2 identical over 7 bases. The germline V gene has CDR1 MNHNY and CDR2 SVGAGI (reference sequence). V lost 7 bases to trimming and J lost 2 bases; unmatched junction nucleotides: 10. This CDR3 is 16 amino acids long. The CDR3 here is CASNPPRDYNTGELFF. The CDR3 DNA reads as TGTGCCAGCAACCCACCACGGGACTACAACACCGGGGAGCTGTTTTTT.

V and J are TRBV30 and TRBJ1-1, with D perhaps matching TRBD1 (5 bases). The CDR3 is 12 amino acids. CDR1 is GTSNPN, CDR2 SVGIG, per germline (reference sequence). V was shortened by 5 bases and J by 0 bases, with 7 bases between the two germline ends. The CDR3 protein is CAWLGLNTEAFF. In DNA, the CDR3 is TGTGCCTGGTTGGGGCTGAACACTGAAGCTTTCTTT.

J is TRBJ2-3 and V is TRBV10-3; 8 positions match TRBD2. The germline CDR1 and CDR2 sequences are ENHRY and SYGVKD. This CDR3 is 13 amino acids long. V lost 10 bases to trimming and J lost 1 base; unmatched junction nucleotides: 4. Here the CDR3 reads CATGGAGTDTQYF. The CDR3, as DNA: TGTGCCACCGGGGGGGCCGGCACAGATACGCAGTATTTT.

The chain links TRBV30 to TRBJ1-4, with a tentative D call TRBD1 (6 bases). Between the trimmed V and J ends, which lost 4 bases and 7 bases, there was a span of 19 bases. CDR1 and CDR2 (germline): GTSNPN, SVGIG (reference sequence). The CDR3 sequence is 15 residues long. CDR3 residues: CAWTGGGAGIEKLFF. Written as DNA, the CDR3 is TGTGCCTGGACCGGGGGGGGCGCAGGGATTGAAAAACTGTTTTTT.

In this sample, this clone turned up once. The chain combines TRBV4-3 with TRBJ2-5; 9 bases fit TRBD2. Germline values: CDR1 LGHNA, CDR2 YSLEER. V lost 0 bases to trimming and J lost 3 bases; unmatched junction nucleotides: 5. This CDR3 has 16 amino acids. This CDR3 reads CASSQDAASGEETQYF. The CDR3 bases are TGCGCCAGCAGCCAAGATGCGGCTAGCGGGGAAGAGACCCAGTACTTC.

V usage is TRBV5-1 and J usage is TRBJ2-1; 7 bases line up with TRBD1. CDR1 SGHRS and CDR2 YFSETQ come from the germline V gene. With V trimmed by 4 bases and J by 7 bases, 5 bases remained unmatched. The CDR3 is 13 residues long. CDR3 sequence: CASSTSDRNEQFF. The CDR3 nucleotides are TGCGCCAGCAGCACATCGGACAGGAATGAGCAGTTCTTC.